Listed below are T cell receptor beta chains from one sample, sequenced in a study of monozygotic twins with inflammatory bowel disease. With the 5' RACE reads reprocessed, TCRdb shows one record per CDR3 protein and no DNA. There are 200,000 to 250,000 distinct CDR3 sequences in the sample, with approximately 7.7% held by the top ten. Sequencing used blood. These receptors came from a human donor with ulcerative colitis or Crohn's disease, or a healthy co-twin of an affected twin (not recorded which). CDR3s include the opening cysteine and the closing phenylalanine or tryptophan. Each record gives: J gene, V gene, CDR3 protein.

J gene: TRBJ1-5; V gene: TRBV20-1; CDR3 protein: CSARDLGSNQPQHF
J gene: TRBJ2-3; V gene: TRBV6-5; CDR3 protein: CASSFVLAGGHHTQYF
J gene: TRBJ1-2; V gene: TRBV5-6; CDR3 protein: CASSRFLDDYGYTF
J gene: TRBJ2-7; V gene: TRBV6-1; CDR3 protein: CASRAGTGVGEQYF
J gene: TRBJ1-2; V gene: TRBV4-2; CDR3 protein: CASSQGVPYYGYTF
J gene: TRBJ2-7; V gene: TRBV29-1; CDR3 protein: CSVVQGLHYEQYF
J gene: TRBJ1-1; V gene: TRBV28; CDR3 protein: CASFRVRANTEAFF
J gene: TRBJ2-3; V gene: TRBV27; CDR3 protein: CATLGIRGLADGADTQYF
J gene: TRBJ1-4; V gene: TRBV7-6; CDR3 protein: CASSEGQGHEKLFF
J gene: TRBJ1-6; V gene: TRBV3-1; CDR3 protein: CASSRSGAAWNSPLHF
J gene: TRBJ2-7; V gene: TRBV30; CDR3 protein: CAWSVRWELTGEQYF